The T cell receptor beta chain described here comes from a study of radiation and T cells in renal cell carcinoma (dated by TCRdb to about 2020). About the study as a whole: A total of around 50 samples underwent TCR beta sequencing, made up of approximately 26 tumors and about 27 peripheral blood samples. The final blood draw took place at 4 weeks after radiation, the same time as nephrectomy. Across all 53 samples, approximately 4,000,000 unique CDR3 nucleotide sequences, encoding 2,658,974 unique CDR3 amino acid sequences, were identified.

Comment on this clone: Its recognized antigen is unknown. The sample holds no much larger clone one base away, and base qualities are not on file.

The meaning of the sample's time point label: blood 4 weeks post-SBRT, at nephrectomy. In light of the paper, this sample's treatment or condition label describes: 15 Gy SBRT to primary tumor, nephrectomy 4 weeks later. The samples were obtained from a clinical trial, where primary renal cell carcinomas were treated with 15 Gy stereotactic body radiation therapy and then removed by nephrectomy 4 weeks afterward. To track tumor-enriched clonotypes, serial peripheral blood was sampled from radiation-treated patients at baseline and at 2 weeks and 4 weeks after SBRT. Every patient's renal cell carcinoma showed clear cell pathology. Genomic DNA for TCR sequencing was prepared using the QIAamp DNA Blood Mini Kit (Qiagen). The analyses included just those samples that passed every quality control check. TCR beta libraries were generated from genomic DNA with the immunoSEQ kit, following the manufacturer's recommendations. Library preparation used a first multiplex PCR with proprietary primers, then a second PCR adding unique barcodes, with bead cleanups after each round. Each sample batch included a kit-provided positive control reaction and a negative control reaction. The final libraries underwent checking on an Agilent 4200 TapeStation D1000 ScreenTape, volumetric pooling, and quantification by qPCR. Sequencing ran on an Illumina NextSeq500 with a MidOutput 150-cycle cartridge, using 156 Read1 and 15 Index1 cycles with kit custom primers. The pooled library was loaded at approximately 1 pM with a 20% PhiX control spike-in. Per the authors' processing: Vendor-processed data were analyzed in R, and a clonotype was defined as all T cells sharing the same CDR3 nucleotide sequence. In the clone abundance analyses, frequencies were normalized to the 10,000 most abundant clones in each sample. Public T cell clones, which averaged fewer than five per sample, were removed prior to analysis. A difference in abundance of at least 32-fold between compartments was used to define tumor-enriched and baseline blood-enriched clonotypes. Clonotypes expanded or contracted between blood time points were identified with a beta-binomial differential abundance model. Similarity between tumor and blood repertoires was quantified using the Baroni-Urbani and Buser coefficient, and groups were compared with two-tailed Wilcoxon tests in R. Entries here come from immuneACCESS through TCRdb and include only in-frame sequences with V and J called. Some clones fail to appear in such tables; in the studies checked, an unresolved V gene covers under half of the shortfall, and the cause of the remainder is unknown. D and trimming come from the DNA, and the V and J calls and clone size come from that table. This sample holds around 99,000 clones; 84% were observed only once. The ten largest clones capture under 8.5% of the sample.

Results and caveats for the whole study, not just this receptor: An increase in top tumor clonotypes in blood was observed from baseline to 2 weeks post-radiation, followed by contraction by 4 weeks, which was taken to suggest transient expansion of tumor-resident clones. Effects of radiation dose or scheduling on the TCR repertoire could not be addressed with the single-armed trial design. Tracking of blood repertoire dynamics stopped at approximately 4 weeks after treatment, with no follow-up past that point. No pretreatment tumor biopsies were available, so the baseline intratumoral presence of clonotypes could not be determined.

This receptor was obtained from a man between 60 and 70 years old with renal cell carcinoma. This specimen was blood, taken from a patient whose treatment included radiotherapy and nephrectomy.

The nucleotide sequence is TGCGCCAGCAGCTTTAATACAGGGGAGGCGGATACGCAGTATTTT. Its amino acids are CASSFNTGEADTQYF. The V and J genes are TRBV5-1 and TRBJ2-3; matching of 7 bases hints at TRBD1 as the D gene. The junction shows trimming of 2 bases on V and 6 bases on J, plus 16 bases between the germline ends. Including the terminal cysteine and phenylalanine, the CDR3 comprises 15 residues. The CDR3 DNA has 45 bases and is translated from base 1. The germline V gene encodes CDR1 SGHRS and CDR2 YFSETQ.